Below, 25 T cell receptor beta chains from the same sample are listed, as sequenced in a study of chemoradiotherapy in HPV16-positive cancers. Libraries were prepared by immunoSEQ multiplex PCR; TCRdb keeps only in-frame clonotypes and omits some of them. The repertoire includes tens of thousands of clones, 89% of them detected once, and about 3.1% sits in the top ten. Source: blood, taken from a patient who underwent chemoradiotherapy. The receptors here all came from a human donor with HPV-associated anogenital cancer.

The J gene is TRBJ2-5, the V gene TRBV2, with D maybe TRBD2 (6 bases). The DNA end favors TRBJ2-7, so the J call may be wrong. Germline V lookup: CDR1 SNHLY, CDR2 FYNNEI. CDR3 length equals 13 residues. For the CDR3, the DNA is TGTGCCAGCAGGCCGGGACTCCAAAGCGAGCAGTACTTC. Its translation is CASRPGLQSEQYF.

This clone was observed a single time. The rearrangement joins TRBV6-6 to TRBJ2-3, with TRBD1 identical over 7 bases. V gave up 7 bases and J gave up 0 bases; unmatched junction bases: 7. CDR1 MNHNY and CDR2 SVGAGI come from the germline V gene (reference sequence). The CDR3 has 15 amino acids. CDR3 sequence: CASTRDSTSTDTQYF. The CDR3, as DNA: TGTGCCAGCACCAGGGACAGTACTAGCACAGATACGCAGTATTTT.

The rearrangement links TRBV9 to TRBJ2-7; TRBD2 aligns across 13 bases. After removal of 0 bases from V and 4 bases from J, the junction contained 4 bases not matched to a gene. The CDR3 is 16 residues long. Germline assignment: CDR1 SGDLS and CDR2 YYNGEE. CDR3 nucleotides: TGTGCCAGCAGCGTAGGACTAGCGGGAGGTCGGTACGAGCAGTACTTC. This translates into CASSVGLAGGRYEQYF.

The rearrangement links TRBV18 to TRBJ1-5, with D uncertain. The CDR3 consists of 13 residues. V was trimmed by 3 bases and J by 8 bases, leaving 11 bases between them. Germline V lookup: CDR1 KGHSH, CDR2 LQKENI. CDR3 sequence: CASSPSLGEPQHF. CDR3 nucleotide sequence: TGTGCCAGCTCACCCAGTTTGGGAGAGCCCCAGCATTTT.

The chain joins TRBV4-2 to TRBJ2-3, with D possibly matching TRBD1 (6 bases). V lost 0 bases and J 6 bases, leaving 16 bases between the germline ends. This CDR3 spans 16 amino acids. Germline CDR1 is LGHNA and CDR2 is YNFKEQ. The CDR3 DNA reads TGTGCCAGCAGCCAAGATACAGGGAGACTTGCCGATACGCAGTATTTT. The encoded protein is CASSQDTGRLADTQYF.

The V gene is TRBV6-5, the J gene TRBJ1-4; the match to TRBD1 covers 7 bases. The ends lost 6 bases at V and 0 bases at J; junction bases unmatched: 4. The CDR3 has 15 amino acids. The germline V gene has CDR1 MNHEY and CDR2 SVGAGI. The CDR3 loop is CASRVDRTTNEKLFF. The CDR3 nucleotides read TGTGCCAGCAGAGTGGACAGGACAACTAATGAAAAACTGTTTTTT.

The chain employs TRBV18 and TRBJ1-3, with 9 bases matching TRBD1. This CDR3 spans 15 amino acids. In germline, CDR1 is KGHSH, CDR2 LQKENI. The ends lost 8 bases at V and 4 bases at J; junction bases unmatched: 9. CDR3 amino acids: CASRGRTGAGNTIYF. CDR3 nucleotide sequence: TGTGCCAGCCGGGGAAGGACAGGGGCCGGAAACACCATATATTTT.

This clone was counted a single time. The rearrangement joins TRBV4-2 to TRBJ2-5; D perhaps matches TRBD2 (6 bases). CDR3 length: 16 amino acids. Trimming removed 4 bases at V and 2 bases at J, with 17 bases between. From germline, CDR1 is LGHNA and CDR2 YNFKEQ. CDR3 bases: TGTGCCAGCAGCCGACTCCGCGGGGAGGCACAAGAGACCCAGTACTTC. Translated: CASSRLRGEAQETQYF.

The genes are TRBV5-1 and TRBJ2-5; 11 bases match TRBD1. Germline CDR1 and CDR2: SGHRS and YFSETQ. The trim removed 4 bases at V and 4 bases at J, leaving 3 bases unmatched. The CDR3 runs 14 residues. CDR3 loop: CASSPGTGGETQYF. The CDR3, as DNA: TGCGCCAGCAGCCCGGGGACAGGGGGAGAGACCCAGTACTTC.

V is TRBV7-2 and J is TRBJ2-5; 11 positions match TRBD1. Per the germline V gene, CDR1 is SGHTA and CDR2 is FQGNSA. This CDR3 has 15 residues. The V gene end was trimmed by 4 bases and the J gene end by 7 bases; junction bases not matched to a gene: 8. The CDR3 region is CASSSGTGGTRTQYF. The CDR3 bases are TGTGCCAGCAGCTCGGGGACAGGGGGGACCCGGACCCAGTACTTC. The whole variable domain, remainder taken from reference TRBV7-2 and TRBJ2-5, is GAGVSQSPSNKVTEKGKDVELRCDPISGHTALYWYRQSLGQGLEFLIYFQGNSAPDKSGLPSDRFSAERTGGSVSTLTIQRTQQEDSAVYLCASSSGTGGTRTQYFGPGTRLLVL.

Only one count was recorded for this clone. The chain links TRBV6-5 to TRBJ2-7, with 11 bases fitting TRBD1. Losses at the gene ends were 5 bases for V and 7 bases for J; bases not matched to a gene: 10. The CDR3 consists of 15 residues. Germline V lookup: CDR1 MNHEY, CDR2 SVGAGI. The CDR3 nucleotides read TGTGCCAGCAGTACGGGACAGGGGGGGATTGGGGAGCAGTACTTC. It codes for CASSTGQGGIGEQYF.

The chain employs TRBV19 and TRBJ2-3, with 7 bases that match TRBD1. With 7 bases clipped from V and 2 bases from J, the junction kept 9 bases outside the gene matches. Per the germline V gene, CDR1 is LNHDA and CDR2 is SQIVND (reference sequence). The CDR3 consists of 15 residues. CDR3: CASKPGQLSTDTQYF. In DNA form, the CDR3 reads TGTGCCAGTAAACCGGGACAGCTGTCCACAGATACGCAGTATTTT.

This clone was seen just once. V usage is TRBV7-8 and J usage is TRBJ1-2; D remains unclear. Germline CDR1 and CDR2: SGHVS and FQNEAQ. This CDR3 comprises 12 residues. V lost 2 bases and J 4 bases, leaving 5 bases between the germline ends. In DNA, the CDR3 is TGTGCCAGCAGCTTAAACCTCTATGGCTACACCTTC. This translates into CASSLNLYGYTF.

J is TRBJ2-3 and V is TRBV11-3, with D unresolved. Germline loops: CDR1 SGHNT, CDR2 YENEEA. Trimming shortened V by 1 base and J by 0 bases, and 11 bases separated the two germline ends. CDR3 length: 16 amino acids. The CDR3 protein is CASSLGAFTSTDTQYF. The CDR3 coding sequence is TGTGCCAGCAGCTTAGGAGCCTTCACTAGCACAGATACGCAGTATTTT.

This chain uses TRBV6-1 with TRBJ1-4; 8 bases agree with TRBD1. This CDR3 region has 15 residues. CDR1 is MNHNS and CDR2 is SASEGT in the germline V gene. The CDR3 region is CASSSQGAPNEKLFF. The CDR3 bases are TGTGCTTCAAGCTCGCAGGGGGCGCCTAATGAAAAACTGTTTTTT.

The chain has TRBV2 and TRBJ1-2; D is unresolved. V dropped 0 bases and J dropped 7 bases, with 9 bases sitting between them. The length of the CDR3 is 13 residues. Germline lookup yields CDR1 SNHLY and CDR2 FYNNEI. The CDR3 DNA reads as TGTGCCAGCAGTGAAGCGCGAGCATTTGGCTACACCTTC. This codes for CASSEARAFGYTF.

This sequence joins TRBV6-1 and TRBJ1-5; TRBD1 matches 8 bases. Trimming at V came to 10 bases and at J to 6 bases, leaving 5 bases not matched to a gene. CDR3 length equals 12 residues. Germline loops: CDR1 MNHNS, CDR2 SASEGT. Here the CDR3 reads CATRGQVQPQHF. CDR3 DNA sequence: TGTGCCACCAGGGGGCAGGTTCAGCCCCAGCATTTT.

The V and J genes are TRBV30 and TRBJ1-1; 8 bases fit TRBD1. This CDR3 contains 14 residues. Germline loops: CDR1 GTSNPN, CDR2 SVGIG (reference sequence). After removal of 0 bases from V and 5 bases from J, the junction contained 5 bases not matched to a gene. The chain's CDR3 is CAWSVLQGETEAFF. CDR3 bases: TGTGCCTGGAGTGTACTACAGGGGGAAACTGAAGCTTTCTTT. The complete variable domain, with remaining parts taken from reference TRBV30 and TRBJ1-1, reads SQTIHQWPATLVQPVGSPLSLECTVEGTSNPNLYWYRQAAGRGLQLLFYSVGIGQISSEVPQNLSASRPQDRQFILSSKKLLLSDSGFYLCAWSVLQGETEAFFGQGTRLTVV.

CDR3 amino acids: CASSQGTGRYEQYF. CDR3 DNA: TGCGCCAGCAGCCAAGGGACAGGGAGATACGAGCAGTACTTC. This chain links TRBV4-3 with TRBJ2-7, with TRBD1 matching 8 bases. Germline-derived CDR1 and CDR2 are LGHNA and YSLEER. Unmatched junction bases numbered 3, after V lost 1 base and J lost 4 bases. The CDR3 is 14 amino acids.

The CDR3 DNA sequence: TGCGCCAGCAGCCCAGACAGGGGTCCCCCAAATGAGCAGTTCTTC. This translates into CASSPDRGPPNEQFF. The chain recombines TRBV5-1 with TRBJ2-1; 8 positions agree with TRBD1. This CDR3 is built from 15 residues. Germline V CDR1 and CDR2: SGHRS, YFSETQ. The V segment lost 4 bases and the J segment 7 bases; nucleotides outside the gene matches: 10.

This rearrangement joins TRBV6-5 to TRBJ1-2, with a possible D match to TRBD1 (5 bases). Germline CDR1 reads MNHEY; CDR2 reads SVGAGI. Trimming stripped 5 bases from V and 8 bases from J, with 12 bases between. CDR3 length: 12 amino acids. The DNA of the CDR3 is TGTGCCAGCAGTCAGGGTTACGAGGGCTACACCTTC. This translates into CASSQGYEGYTF.

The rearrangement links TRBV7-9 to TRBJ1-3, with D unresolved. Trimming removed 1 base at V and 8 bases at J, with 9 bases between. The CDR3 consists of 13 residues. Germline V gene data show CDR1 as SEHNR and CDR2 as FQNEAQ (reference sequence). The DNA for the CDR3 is TGTGCCAGCAGCTTAGACGTAGAAGACACCATATATTTT. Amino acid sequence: CASSLDVEDTIYF.

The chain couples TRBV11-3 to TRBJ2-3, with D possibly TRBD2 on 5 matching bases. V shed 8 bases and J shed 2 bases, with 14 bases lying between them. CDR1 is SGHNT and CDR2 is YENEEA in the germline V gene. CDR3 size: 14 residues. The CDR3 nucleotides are TGTGCCAGCCGCCGGGATCGTAACACAGATACGCAGTATTTT. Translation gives CASRRDRNTDTQYF.

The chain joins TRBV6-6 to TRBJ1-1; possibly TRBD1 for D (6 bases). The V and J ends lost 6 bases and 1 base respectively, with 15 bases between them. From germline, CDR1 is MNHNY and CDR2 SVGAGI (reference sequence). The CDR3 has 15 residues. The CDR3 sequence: CASSPDRRKNTEAFF. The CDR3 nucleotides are TGTGCCAGCAGCCCCGACAGGCGAAAGAACACTGAAGCTTTCTTT.

CDR3 residues: CASSLRGGMDEKLFF. DNA of the CDR3: TGTGCCAGCAGCTTAAGGGGAGGGATGGATGAAAAACTGTTTTTT. The rearrangement joins TRBV11-2 to TRBJ1-4, with TRBD1 as a possible D gene (5 bases). V lost 2 bases to trimming and J lost 6 bases, with 13 bases between them. Germline CDR1 and CDR2: SGHAT and FQNNGV. This CDR3 comprises 15 residues.